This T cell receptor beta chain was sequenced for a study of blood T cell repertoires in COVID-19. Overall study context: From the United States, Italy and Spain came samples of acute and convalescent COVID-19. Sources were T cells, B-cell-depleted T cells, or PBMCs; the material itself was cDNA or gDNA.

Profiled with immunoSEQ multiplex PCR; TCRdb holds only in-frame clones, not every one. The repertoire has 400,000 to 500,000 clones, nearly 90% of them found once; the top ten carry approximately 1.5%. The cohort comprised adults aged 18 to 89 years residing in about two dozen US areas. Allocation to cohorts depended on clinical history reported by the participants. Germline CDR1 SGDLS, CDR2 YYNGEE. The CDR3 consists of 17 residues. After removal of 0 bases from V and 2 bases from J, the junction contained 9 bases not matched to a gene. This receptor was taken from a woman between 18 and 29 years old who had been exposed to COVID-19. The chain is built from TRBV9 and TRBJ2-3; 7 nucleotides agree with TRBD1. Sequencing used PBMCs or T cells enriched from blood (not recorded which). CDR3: CASSVAPVGQDTDTQYF. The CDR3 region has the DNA TGTGCCAGCAGCGTAGCGCCGGTCGGACAGGACACAGATACGCAGTATTTT. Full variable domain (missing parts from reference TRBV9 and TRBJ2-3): DSGVTQTPKHLITATGQRVTLRCSPRSGDLSVYWYQQSLDQGLQFLIQYYNGEERAKGNILERFSAQQFPDLHSELNLSSLELGDSALYFCASSVAPVGQDTDTQYFGPGTRLTVL.